The text below deals with one T cell receptor (beta chain). What it recognizes is unknown. The sample belongs to a study of somatic mutations in cytotoxic T cells in rheumatoid arthritis. Study-wide context: At nearly 100% purity, some V beta antibody-stained T-cell populations were flow-sorted, and these included V beta1+ cells that were sequenced for TCRB.

General study findings and limits: Rheumatoid arthritis patients were compared with age-matched healthy controls, and their CD8+ T-cell clonality did not differ significantly. An age-related increase in CD8+ clonality was seen in rheumatoid arthritis patients but not in healthy controls.

CDR3 length equals 17 residues. Germline assignment: CDR1 SGHNT and CDR2 YENEEA. J lost 2 bases, V lost 0 bases, and 4 bases had no gene match. Sequencing used immunoSEQ multiplex PCR; TCRdb keeps in-frame clones, though not all of them. The sample lists roughly 3,900 clones, roughly 92% occurring once. The sequence was obtained from a woman in her fifties or sixties with rheumatoid arthritis. Sequences were obtained from CD8+ T cells sorted from blood. The rearrangement joins TRBV11-3 to TRBJ2-4; 10 nucleotides agree with TRBD1. The DNA for the CDR3 is TGTGCCAGCAGCTTAGACTGGACAGGGGGAACCAAAAACATTCAGTACTTC. Its translation is CASSLDWTGGTKNIQYF.